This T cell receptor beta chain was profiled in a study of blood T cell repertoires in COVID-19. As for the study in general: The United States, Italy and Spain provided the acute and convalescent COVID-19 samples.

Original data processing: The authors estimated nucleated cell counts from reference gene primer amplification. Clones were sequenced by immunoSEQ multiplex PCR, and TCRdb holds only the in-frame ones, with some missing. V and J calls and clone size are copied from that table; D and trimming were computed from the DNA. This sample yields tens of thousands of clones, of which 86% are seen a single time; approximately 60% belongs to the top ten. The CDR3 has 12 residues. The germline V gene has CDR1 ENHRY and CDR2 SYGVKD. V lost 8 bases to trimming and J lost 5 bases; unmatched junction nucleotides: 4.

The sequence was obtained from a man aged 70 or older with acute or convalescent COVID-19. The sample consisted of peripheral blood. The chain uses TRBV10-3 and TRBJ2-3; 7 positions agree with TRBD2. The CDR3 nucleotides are TGTGCCATCGGCGGGAGAGGAGATACGCAGTATTTT. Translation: CAIGGRGDTQYF.